This is a list of T cell receptor beta chains from one sample in a study of CD8+CD57+ T cells in acquired aplastic anemia. MiXCR was run by TCRdb on the reads, yielding one entry per CDR3 protein. Of under 200,000 distinct CDR3 sequences in the sample, approximately 44% were seen once. Sequenced material: sorted CD4+, CD8+, or CD8+CD57+ T cells (not recorded which) from PBMCs. Receptors were obtained from a human donor with aplastic anemia. Both conserved end residues are part of each CDR3. D genes are given only for firm matches. Not all rows give a size; the values are once, few, many and, for expanded clones, a class.

clone_size j_call v_call d_call cdr3_aa cdr3_nt
NA TRBJ2-7 TRBV7-2 NA CASSLADSAEQYF TGTGCCAGCAGCTTAGCGGACAGCGCCGAGCAGTACTTC
many TRBJ2-1 TRBV19 NA CASSIRREFDEQFF TGTGCCAGTAGTATACGCAGGGAATTTGATGAGCAGTTCTTC
NA TRBJ1-2 TRBV29-1 TRBD1 CSVGGTGGFGYTF TGCAGCGTTGGAGGGACAGGGGGCTTCGGCTACACCTTC
many TRBJ2-3 TRBV11-3 NA CASSLNVQDTQYF TGTGCCAGCAGCTTAAACGTGCAAGATACGCAGTATTTT
NA TRBJ1-1 TRBV29-1 TRBD1 CSVEGQGEAFF TGCAGCGTAGAGGGACAGGGGGAAGCTTTCTTT
many TRBJ2-1 TRBV11-2 NA CASSPSRDVVDEQFF TGTGCCAGCAGCCCTTCCCGGGACGTCGTTGATGAGCAGTTCTTC
once TRBJ1-6 TRBV20-1 NA CSARRGLNSPLHF TGCAGTGCGAGGCGGGGGCTCAATTCACCCCTCCACTTT
NA TRBJ2-7 TRBV20-1 TRBD2 CSARDQREGRYEQYF TGCAGTGCTAGAGATCAACGGGAGGGCCGCTACGAGCAGTACTTC
many TRBJ2-3 TRBV20-1 TRBD1 CSARVGTASTDTQYF TGCAGTGCTAGAGTGGGGACAGCTAGCACAGATACGCAGTATTTT
NA TRBJ1-5 TRBV12-3/TRBV12-4 TRBD1 CASRGQGVQPQHF TGTGCCAGCAGGGGACAGGGGGTTCAGCCCCAGCATTTT
many TRBJ2-2 TRBV10-3 TRBD2 CAISDRLAPGELFF TGTGCCATCAGTGACCGACTAGCCCCCGGGGAGCTGTTTTTT
few TRBJ2-1 TRBV30 TRBD2 CAWSVIAGAINEQFF TGTGCCTGGAGTGTAATAGCGGGAGCCATAAATGAGCAGTTCTTC
many TRBJ2-5 TRBV7-7 TRBD1 CASSPGSGQGVETQYF TGTGCCAGCAGCCCAGGGTCGGGACAGGGGGTAGAGACCCAGTACTTC
NA TRBJ1-1 TRBV7-2 NA CASSSGLGNTEALF TGCGCCAGCAGCTCAGGACTGGGGAACACTGAAGCTCTCTTT
few TRBJ2-7 TRBV15 NA CATSSLRGAYEQYF TGTGCCACCAGCAGCCTCAGGGGGGCCTACGAGCAGTACTTC
many TRBJ2-7 TRBV6-1 NA CASRSLRDGVYEQYF TGTGCCAGCAGGAGCCTCCGGGACGGAGTATACGAGCAGTACTTC
many TRBJ2-3 TRBV5-1 NA CASTSDWTDTQYF TGCGCCAGCACCTCGGACTGGACAGATACGCAGTATTTT
many TRBJ1-6 TRBV19 TRBD1 CASRRTGNNSPLHF TGTGCCAGTAGACGGACAGGGAACAATTCACCCCTCCACTTT
few TRBJ2-1 TRBV9 NA CASSAEVGANSYNEQFF TGTGCCAGCAGCGCCGAGGTCGGCGCGAACTCCTACAATGAGCAGTTCTTC
few TRBJ2-5 TRBV19 NA CASSEPRSQETQYF TGTGCCAGCAGTGAACCCCGCTCCCAAGAGACCCAGTACTTC
NA TRBJ2-5 TRBV7-6 TRBD2 CASSRTSGGLQETQYF TGTGCCAGCAGCCGGACTAGCGGGGGCCTCCAAGAGACCCAGTACTTC
NA TRBJ2-3 TRBV7-8 TRBD2 CASSLVTGLATDTQYF TGTGCCAGCAGCTTAGTTACGGGACTAGCGACAGATACGCAGTATTTT
few TRBJ1-1 TRBV11-1 TRBD1 CASSLRAGGNTEAFF TGTGCCAGCAGCTTACGGGCAGGGGGAAATACTGAAGCTTTCTTT
many TRBJ1-2 TRBV6-1 NA CASSEILGGSGYGYTF TGTGCCAGCAGTGAGATATTGGGGGGATCTGGCTATGGCTACACCTTC
NA TRBJ1-6 TRBV24-1 TRBD1 CATSEGGQGTSPLHF TGTGCCACCAGTGAAGGGGGACAGGGTACTTCACCCCTCCACTTT
many TRBJ2-7 TRBV5-4 TRBD2 CASSRPGLADEQYF TGTGCCAGCAGCCGTCCGGGACTAGCGGACGAGCAGTACTTC
many TRBJ1-3 TRBV19 NA CASSIVGGSGNTIYF TGTGCCAGTAGTATAGTTGGAGGGAGTGGAAACACCATATATTTT
many TRBJ1-1 TRBV19 TRBD1 CASSMGQAYTEAFF TGTGCCAGTAGTATGGGACAGGCTTATACTGAAGCTTTCTTT
NA TRBJ2-7 TRBV15 NA CATSREHYEQYF TGTGCCACCAGCAGGGAACACTACGAGCAGTACTTC
few TRBJ1-6 TRBV19 TRBD1 CASNRDRGYNSPLHF TGTGCCAGTAACCGGGACAGGGGCTATAATTCACCCCTCCACTTT
NA TRBJ1-1 TRBV2 NA CALIANTEAFF TGTGCTTTAATAGCCAACACTGAAGCTTTCTTT
many TRBJ1-1 TRBV19 NA CASSIGAGRNTEAFF TGTGCCAGTAGTATCGGGGCAGGGAGGAACACTGAAGCTTTCTTT
NA TRBJ2-1 TRBV10-3 TRBD2 CAIGESGTSLDNEQFF TGCGCCATCGGTGAGTCGGGGACTAGCCTAGACAATGAGCAGTTCTTC
NA TRBJ1-6 TRBV7-8 NA CASSPQTGYGSPLHF TGTGCCAGCAGCCCCCAAACAGGGTATGGTTCACCCCTCCACTTT
NA TRBJ1-2 TRBV25-1 TRBD1 CASSGQGRDYGYTF TGTGCCAGCAGTGGACAGGGGAGAGACTATGGCTACACCTTC
many TRBJ1-5 TRBV24-1 NA CATSGATDNQPQHF TGTGCCACCAGTGGGGCGACGGATAATCAGCCCCAGCATTTT
NA TRBJ2-7 TRBV2 NA CASSVSPLSYEQYF TGTGCCAGCAGTGTTAGTCCGCTCTCCTACGAGCAGTACTTC